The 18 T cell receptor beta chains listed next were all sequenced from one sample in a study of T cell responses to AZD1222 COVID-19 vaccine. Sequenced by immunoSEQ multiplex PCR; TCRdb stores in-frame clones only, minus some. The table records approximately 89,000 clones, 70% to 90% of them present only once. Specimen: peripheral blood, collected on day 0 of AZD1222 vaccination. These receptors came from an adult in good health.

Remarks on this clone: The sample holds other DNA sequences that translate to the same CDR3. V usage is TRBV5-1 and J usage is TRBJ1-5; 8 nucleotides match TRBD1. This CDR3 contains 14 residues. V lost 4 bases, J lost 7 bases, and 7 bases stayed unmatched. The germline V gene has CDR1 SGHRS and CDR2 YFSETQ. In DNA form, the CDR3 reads TGCGCCAGCAGCCCCGGACAGGGAGGCCAGCCCCAGCATTTT. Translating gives CASSPGQGGQPQHF.

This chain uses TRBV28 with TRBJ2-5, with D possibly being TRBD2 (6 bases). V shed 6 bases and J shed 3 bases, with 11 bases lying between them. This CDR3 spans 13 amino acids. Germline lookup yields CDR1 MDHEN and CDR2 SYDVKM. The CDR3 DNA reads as TGTGCCAGCAGACACCCGGGGGAAGAGACCCAGTACTTC. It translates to CASRHPGEETQYF.

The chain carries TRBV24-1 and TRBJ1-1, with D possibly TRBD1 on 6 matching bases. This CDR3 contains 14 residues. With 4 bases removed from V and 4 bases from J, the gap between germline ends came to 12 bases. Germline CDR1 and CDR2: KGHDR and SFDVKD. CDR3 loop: CATSERGGTTEAFF. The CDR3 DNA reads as TGTGCCACCAGTGAGCGAGGGGGAACCACTGAAGCTTTCTTT.

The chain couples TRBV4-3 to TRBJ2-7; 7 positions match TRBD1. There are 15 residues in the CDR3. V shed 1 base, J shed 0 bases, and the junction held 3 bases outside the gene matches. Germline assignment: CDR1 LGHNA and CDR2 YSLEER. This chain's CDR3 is CASSQGTGFSYEQYF. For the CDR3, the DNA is TGCGCCAGCAGCCAAGGGACAGGCTTCTCCTACGAGCAGTACTTC.

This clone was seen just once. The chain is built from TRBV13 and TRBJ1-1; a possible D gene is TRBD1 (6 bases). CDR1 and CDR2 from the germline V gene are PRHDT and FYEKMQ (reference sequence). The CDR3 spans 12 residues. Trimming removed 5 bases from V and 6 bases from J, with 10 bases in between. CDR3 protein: CASSLRGAEAFF. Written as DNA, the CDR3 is TGTGCCAGCAGCCTAAGGGGGGCTGAAGCTTTCTTT.

This CDR3 is CASSRTSGGHDTQYF. In DNA form, the CDR3 reads TGTGCCAGCAGCCGGACTAGCGGGGGGCATGATACGCAGTATTTT. The chain has TRBV7-3 and TRBJ2-3; 14 nucleotides match TRBD2. The CDR3 has 15 amino acids. J was trimmed by 6 bases and V by 5 bases; bases with no gene match: 4. CDR1 and CDR2 from the germline V gene are SGHTA and FQGTGA.

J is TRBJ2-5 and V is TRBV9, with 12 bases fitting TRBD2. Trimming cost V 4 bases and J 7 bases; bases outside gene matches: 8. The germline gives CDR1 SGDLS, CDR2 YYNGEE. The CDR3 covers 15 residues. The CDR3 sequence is CASSPRLAGVGTQYF. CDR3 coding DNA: TGTGCCAGCAGCCCCCGACTAGCGGGGGTAGGGACCCAGTACTTC.

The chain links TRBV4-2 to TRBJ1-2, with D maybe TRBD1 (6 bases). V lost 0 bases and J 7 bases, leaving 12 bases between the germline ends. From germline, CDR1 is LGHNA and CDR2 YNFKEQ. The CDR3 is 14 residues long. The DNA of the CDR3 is TGTGCCAGCAGCCAAGAGGTACAGGGAGTTGGCTACACCTTC. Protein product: CASSQEVQGVGYTF.

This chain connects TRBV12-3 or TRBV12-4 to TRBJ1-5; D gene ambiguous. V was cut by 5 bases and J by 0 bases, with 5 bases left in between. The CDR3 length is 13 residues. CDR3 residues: CASSLDSNQPQHF. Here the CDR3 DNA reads TGTGCCAGCAGTCTCGATAGCAATCAGCCCCAGCATTTT.

CDR3 sequence (DNA): TGTGCCAGCAGCTTCGGGTCCTACGAGCAGTACTTC. Translation gives CASSFGSYEQYF. The chain is built from TRBV5-5 and TRBJ2-7; D call uncertain. Per germline, CDR1 SGHKS and CDR2 YYEKEE (reference sequence). V was trimmed by 2 bases and J by 1 base, leaving 4 bases between them. CDR3 length equals 12 residues. The variable domain in full, with the rest retrieved from reference TRBV5-5 and TRBJ2-7, is DAGVTQSPTHLIKTRGQQVTLRCSPISGHKSVSWYQQVLGQGPQFIFQYYEKEERGRGNFPDRFSARQFPNYSSELNVNALLLGDSALYLCASSFGSYEQYFGPGTRLTVT.

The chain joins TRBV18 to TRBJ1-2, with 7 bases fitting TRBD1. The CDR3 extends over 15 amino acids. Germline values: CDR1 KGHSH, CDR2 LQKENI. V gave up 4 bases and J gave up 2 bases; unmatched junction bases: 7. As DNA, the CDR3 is TGTGCCAGCTCACAAATACCGGGACAGAACTATGGCTACACCTTC. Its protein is CASSQIPGQNYGYTF. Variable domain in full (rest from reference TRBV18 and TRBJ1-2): NAGVMQNPRHLVRRRGQEARLRCSPMKGHSHVYWYRQLPEEGLKFMVYLQKENIIDESGMPKERFSAEFPKEGPSILRIQQVVRGDSAAYFCASSQIPGQNYGYTFGSGTRLTVV.

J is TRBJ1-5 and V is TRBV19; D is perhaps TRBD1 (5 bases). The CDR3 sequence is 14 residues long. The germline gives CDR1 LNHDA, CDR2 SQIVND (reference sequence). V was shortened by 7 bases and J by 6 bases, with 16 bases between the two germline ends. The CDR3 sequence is CASKGEREGQPQHF. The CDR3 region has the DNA TGTGCCAGTAAAGGGGAGAGGGAAGGTCAGCCCCAGCATTTT.

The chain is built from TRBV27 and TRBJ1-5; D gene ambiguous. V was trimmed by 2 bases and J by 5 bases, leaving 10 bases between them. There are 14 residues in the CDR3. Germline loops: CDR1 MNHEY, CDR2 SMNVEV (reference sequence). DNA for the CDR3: TGTGCCAGCAGTTTACGCCAGGATGATCAGCCCCAGCATTTT. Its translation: CASSLRQDDQPQHF.

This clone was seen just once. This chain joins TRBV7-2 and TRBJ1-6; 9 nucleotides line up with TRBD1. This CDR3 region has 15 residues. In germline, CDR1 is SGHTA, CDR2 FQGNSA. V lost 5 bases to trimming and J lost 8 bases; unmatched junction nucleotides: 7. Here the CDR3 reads CASSTPGQGHSPLHF. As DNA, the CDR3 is TGTGCCAGCAGCACTCCGGGACAGGGTCATTCACCCCTCCACTTT.

The CDR3, as DNA: TGTGCCAGCAGCTCCGGGACAGGGACGGGTGCACAGCCCCAGCATTTT. This sequence encodes CASSSGTGTGAQPQHF. The chain has TRBV7-9 and TRBJ1-5; 9 positions match TRBD1. Germline V CDR1 and CDR2: SEHNR, FQNEAQ (reference sequence). The J segment lost 7 bases and the V segment lost 4 bases, leaving 11 bases of the junction unmatched. This CDR3 has 16 residues.

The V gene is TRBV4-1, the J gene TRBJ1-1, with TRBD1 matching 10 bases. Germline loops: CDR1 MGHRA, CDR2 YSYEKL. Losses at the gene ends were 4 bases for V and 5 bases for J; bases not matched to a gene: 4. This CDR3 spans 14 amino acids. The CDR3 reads CASSLRTGGTEAFF. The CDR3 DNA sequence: TGCGCCAGCAGCCTTCGGACAGGGGGAACTGAAGCTTTCTTT.

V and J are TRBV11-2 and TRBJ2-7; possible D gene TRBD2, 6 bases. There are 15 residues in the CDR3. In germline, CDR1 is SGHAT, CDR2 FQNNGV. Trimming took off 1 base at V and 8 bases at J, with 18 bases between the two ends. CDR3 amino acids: CASSLGQGRGGKQYF. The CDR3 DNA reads TGTGCCAGCAGCTTAGGGCAAGGCCGGGGCGGGAAGCAGTACTTC.

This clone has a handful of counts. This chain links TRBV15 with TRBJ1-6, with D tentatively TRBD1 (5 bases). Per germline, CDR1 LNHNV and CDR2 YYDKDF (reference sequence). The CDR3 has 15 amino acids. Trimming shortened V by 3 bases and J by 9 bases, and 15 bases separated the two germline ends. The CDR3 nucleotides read TGTGCCACCAGCAGGGACACAGGAACTAGTTCACCCCTCCACTTT. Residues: CATSRDTGTSSPLHF.